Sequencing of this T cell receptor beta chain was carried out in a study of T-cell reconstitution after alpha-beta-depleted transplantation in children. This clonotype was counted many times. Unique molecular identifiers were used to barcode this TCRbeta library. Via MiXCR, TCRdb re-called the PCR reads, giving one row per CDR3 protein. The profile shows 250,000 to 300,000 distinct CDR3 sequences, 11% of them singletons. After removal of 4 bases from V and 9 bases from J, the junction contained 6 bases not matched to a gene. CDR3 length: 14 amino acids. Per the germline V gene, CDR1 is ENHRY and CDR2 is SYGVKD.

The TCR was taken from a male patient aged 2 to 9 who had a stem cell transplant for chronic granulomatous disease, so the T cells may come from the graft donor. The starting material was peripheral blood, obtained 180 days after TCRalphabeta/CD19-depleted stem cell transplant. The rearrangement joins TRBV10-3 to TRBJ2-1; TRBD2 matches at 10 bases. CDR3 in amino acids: CAISGVAGGPEQFF. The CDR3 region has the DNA TGTGCCATCAGTGGCGTAGCGGGAGGCCCTGAGCAGTTCTTC.